This note documents a single T cell receptor beta chain sequence. This clonotype was counted a few times. Its target antigen remains unknown. Base qualities were left out, and no much larger clone turns up one base away. The sample is drawn from a study of T-cell memory formation after mild COVID-19 (dated by TCRdb to about 2021). About the full investigation: TCR sequence clusters from the two donors were largely donor specific. Longitudinal TCRalpha and TCRbeta repertoire sequencing tracked T-cell clones expanding and contracting after mild COVID-19 in two donors. The cohort was made up of two young adult volunteers, one female and one male, who were previously healthy.

Ficoll-Paque density gradient centrifugation was the method used to isolate PBMCs. Reading the germline V gene gives CDR1 SGHRS and CDR2 YFSETQ. Here V drops 5 bases and J drops 1 base, and the junction holds 5 bases not matched to any gene. The CDR3 has 14 amino acids, counting the end cysteine and phenylalanine. Just CDR3 DNA is preserved here, 42 bases in frame from base 1. The research as a whole found: Clones that contracted from day 15 to 85 showed balanced CD4/CD8 phenotypes, whereas a second wave of clones that expanded from day 15 to 37 leaned towards CD4+. Some responding clones were detected in pre-infection memory, suggesting pre-existing cross-reactive memory T cells joined the SARS-CoV-2 response. Contracting CD4+ clones turned up mainly in the CM and EM memory subsets, whereas EMRA was where CD8+ clones were enriched. The second-wave clones that peaked on day 37 were not confirmed to be SARS-CoV-2 specific. The study covered only a couple of mild cases, and larger cohorts including severe cases with pre-infection samples were considered necessary.

For sequencing, an Illumina NovaSeq 6000 was employed. TCRalpha and TCRbeta cDNA libraries were built by 5'RACE with constant-segment primers, adding sample barcodes and unique molecular identifiers. Trizol reagent was used to extract RNA from every sample. Amplification of the libraries took two PCR steps, and the second step added a second sample barcode plus Illumina TruSeq adapters. Sequencing of the libraries was done on an Illumina NovaSeq, producing 2 x 150 bp paired-end reads. As for the original processing: Reads were demultiplexed and collapsed into UMI-guided consensus sequences with migec v1.2.7. With mixcr v2.1.11, UMI consensuses were aligned to TRA and TRB V and J templates and assembled into clonotypes. A clonotype was counted as expanded or contracted only when both edgeR and NoisET called the clonotype significant, with the noise models trained on biological replicates. edgeR calls used a false discovery rate-adjusted p below 0.01 and a log2 fold-change threshold of 1. As an exploratory analysis of dynamics, PCA with hierarchical clustering was applied to max-normalized trajectories of the 1000 most abundant clonotypes. The CD4 or CD8 phenotype of responding clones was assigned using the separately sequenced CD4+ and CD8+ repertoires. TCRdb reran the public reads through fastp at Q25 and MiXCR, keeping productive beta chains. Every distinct CDR3 protein forms one entry, paired with its most common genes and DNA. The V and J calls were determined by TCRdb, not by the authors. The sample profile shows 250,000 to 300,000 distinct CDR3 sequences; roughly 16% of them were found once. The biggest ten clones account for approximately 25% of the sample.

The sequencing sample was made of PBMCs or a T cell subset sorted from them (not recorded which). Rearrangement joined TRBV5-1 to TRBJ2-7; 8 bases in the middle match TRBD1. The TCR originated in a man in his late teens or twenties who had mild COVID-19 (a few samples of this study predate the infection). The sample titles of this study are shuffled in the database, so cell type and time point are left out; the donor was told from shared clones. The bases are TGCGCCAGCAGTCCACAGGGGGGATCCTACGAGCAGTACTTC. Its protein reads: CASSPQGGSYEQYF. With the rest looked up from the reference TRBV5-1 and TRBJ2-7 genes rather than sequenced, the full variable domain is KAGVTQTPRYLIKTRGQQVTLSCSPISGHRSVSWYQQTPGQGLQFLFEYFSETQRNKGNFPGRFSGRQFSNSRSEMNVSTLELGDSALYLCASSPQGGSYEQYFGPGTRLTVT.